The 9 T cell receptor beta chains below come from one sample, sequenced in a study of cytomegalovirus exposure and HLA in healthy donors. PCR used 60 Vbeta primers and 13 Jbeta primers. Clones were read by immunoSEQ multiplex PCR, and TCRdb kept only the in-frame ones, dropping some. The repertoire holds roughly 200,000 clones, with 82% as singletons. Sequenced sample: PBMCs. The receptors here all came from a woman in her 40s in good health and CMV-seronegative.

J is TRBJ2-7 and V is TRBV2; 11 bases agree with TRBD1. Germline V gene data show CDR1 as SNHLY and CDR2 as FYNNEI. Unmatched junction bases numbered 2, after V lost 3 bases and J lost 4 bases. The CDR3 is made up of 14 amino acids. The DNA for the CDR3 is TGTGCCAGCAGTGAGGGACAGGGGGGATACGAGCAGTACTTC. Protein sequence: CASSEGQGGYEQYF.

The chain links TRBV7-9 to TRBJ2-7; D ambiguous. In germline, CDR1 is SEHNR, CDR2 FQNEAQ (reference sequence). V was clipped by 4 bases and J by 3 bases, with 13 bases between them. The CDR3 spans 14 residues. CDR3: CASSSRFQNYEQYF. CDR3 nucleotide sequence: TGTGCCAGCAGCTCCCGTTTTCAGAACTACGAGCAGTACTTC.

The chain employs TRBV5-1 and TRBJ2-7; the match to TRBD1 covers 8 bases. V shed 2 bases and J 5 bases; nucleotides not matched to a gene: 6. Germline V gene data show CDR1 as SGHRS and CDR2 as YFSETQ. The CDR3 has 14 residues. The CDR3 nucleotides read TGCGCCAGCAGCTTTGGACAGGGCCCCAACGAGCAGTACTTC. Protein: CASSFGQGPNEQYF.

This chain uses TRBV9 with TRBJ1-5; unclear D gene. Germline lookup yields CDR1 SGDLS and CDR2 YYNGEE. CDR3 length: 15 residues. The ends were cut back, 3 bases at V and 0 bases at J, with 10 bases in the middle. CDR3 coding DNA: TGTGCCAGCAGCGGCACAGCCTATAGCAATCAGCCCCAGCATTTT. Translation gives CASSGTAYSNQPQHF.

The gene calls are TRBV15 and TRBJ2-4, with a possible D match to TRBD1 (5 bases). The germline V gene has CDR1 LNHNV and CDR2 YYDKDF (reference sequence). The V gene lost 0 bases and the J gene lost 2 bases, with 11 bases spanning the gap. The CDR3 is 16 residues long. CDR3 sequence reads: CATSRDVGAPKNIQYF. CDR3 DNA: TGTGCCACCAGCAGAGATGTTGGGGCACCCAAAAACATTCAGTACTTC.

V is TRBV27 and J is TRBJ2-5, with D possibly matching TRBD1 (6 bases). Trimming took 4 bases from V and 5 from J, leaving 11 bases between them. Looked up from germline, CDR1 is MNHEY and CDR2 is SMNVEV (reference sequence). CDR3 size: 13 residues. The CDR3: CASSSQGFETQYF. Written as DNA, the CDR3 is TGTGCCAGCAGTTCCCAGGGGTTCGAGACCCAGTACTTC.

V is TRBV7-9 and J is TRBJ2-7, with D tentatively TRBD2 (5 bases). CDR1 is SEHNR, CDR2 FQNEAQ, per germline (reference sequence). Trimming cost V 1 base and J 5 bases, with 12 bases left between them. The CDR3 has 14 amino acids. The CDR3 DNA follows: TGTGCCAGCAGCTTAGAGGGTGAGGGCCACGAGCAGTACTTC. Its protein is CASSLEGEGHEQYF.

V and J are TRBV2 and TRBJ1-2, with D uncertain. The germline CDR1 and CDR2 sequences are SNHLY and FYNNEI. The CDR3 extends over 11 amino acids. Trimming removed 11 bases from V and 2 bases from J, with 9 bases in between. CDR3: CAGGSNYGYTF. CDR3 nucleotides: TGTGCCGGCGGGTCCAACTATGGCTACACCTTC.

The CDR3 is CASSRPGEGNIQYF. The CDR3 DNA follows: TGTGCCAGTAGTAGACCAGGGGAAGGAAACATTCAGTACTTC. This chain uses TRBV19 with TRBJ2-4, with D perhaps TRBD1 (6 bases). Germline lookup yields CDR1 LNHDA and CDR2 SQIVND (reference sequence). Trimming pared 4 bases from V and 6 bases from J, leaving 13 bases between. This CDR3 region has 14 residues.